A few counts support the clone carrying this TCR beta chain. As yet, its antigen is unknown. The sample is drawn from a study of identical twins. Study results and caveats: Cord blood's abundant beta clonotypes had fewer insertions, unlike memory repertoires. Conclusions came from cross-sectional statistical analysis, not from following the same donors.

The CDR3 covers 15 residues. From germline, CDR1 is DFQATT and CDR2 SNEGSKA (reference sequence). Trimming stripped 4 bases from V and 3 bases from J, with 15 bases between. A universal primer site was added by template switching, and unique molecular identifiers were carried by the cDNA. In TCRdb, the 5' RACE reads were re-called with MiXCR into one record per CDR3 protein. Found here are 400,000 to 500,000 distinct CDR3 sequences, 13% to 15% of them singletons; the top ten hold about 1%. The same data also contributed to another study, on yellow fever vaccine responses in identical twins.

What was sequenced was CD4+ T cells sorted from blood. This chain connects TRBV20-1 to TRBJ2-2; D is possibly TRBD1 (5 bases). The sequence was collected from a woman under 30 in good health. The CDR3 spells CSANGASGDTGELFF. The CDR3 bases are TGCAGTGCTAATGGGGCCTCTGGGGACACCGGGGAGCTGTTTTTT.